These T cell receptor beta chains were read from a single sample in a study of post-analysis software for immune sequencing data. TCRdb ran MiXCR on the PCR reads and lists one entry per CDR3 protein. The profile shows 550,000 to 700,000 distinct CDR3 sequences, roughly 45% of them singletons. The sequenced material came from blood. The receptors shown here come from a girl under 18 with multiple sclerosis. Each CDR3 is given with its conserved first and last residue. A D gene is named only where the DNA matches it firmly. Not all rows give a size; the values are once, few, many and, for expanded clones, a class.

v_call	clone_size	j_call	d_call	cdr3_aa	cdr3_nt
TRBV20-1	NA	TRBJ2-1	TRBD2	CSAPGGTSGGGDEQFF	TGCAGTGCCCCCGGGGGGACTAGCGGGGGAGGGGATGAGCAGTTCTTC
TRBV4-2	few	TRBJ2-3	NA	CASSQDRYNTDTQYF	TGTGCCAGCAGCCAAGATAGGTACAACACAGATACGCAGTATTTT
TRBV6-1	NA	TRBJ2-3	NA	CASSESLHGTDTQYF	TGTGCCAGCAGTGAATCCCTACACGGGACCGATACGCAGTATTTT
TRBV7-7	NA	TRBJ2-6	NA	CASSAGAGGISGANVLTF	TGTGCTAGCAGCGCGGGGGCAGGGGGAATTTCTGGGGCCAACGTCCTGACTTTC
TRBV27	NA	TRBJ2-1	NA	CASSLSRWPGTNEQFF	TGTGCCAGCAGTTTATCAAGGTGGCCAGGGACCAATGAGCAGTTCTTC
TRBV12-3/TRBV12-4	NA	TRBJ2-2	TRBD2	CASGFQGTSGRGRTGERFF	TGTGCCAGCGGTTTCCAGGGGACTAGCGGGAGAGGACGCACCGGGGAGCGGTTTTTT
TRBV6-4	few	TRBJ2-3	NA	CASSDSGRDTQYF	TGTGCCAGCAGTGACTCGGGGAGGGATACGCAGTATTTT
TRBV7-2	NA	TRBJ2-7	TRBD2	CASSLGGIYEQYF	TGTGCCAGCAGCTTGGGAGGGATCTACGAGCAGTACTTC
TRBV6-1	NA	TRBJ2-1	NA	CATTGWGFYNEQFF	TGTGCCACGACGGGGTGGGGGTTTTACAATGAGCAGTTCTTC
TRBV13	NA	TRBJ2-7	NA	CASSLGPGGVYEQYF	TGTGCCAGCAGCTTGGGGCCTGGCGGAGTCTACGAGCAGTACTTC
TRBV6-6	few	TRBJ2-5	NA	CASSYPFETQYF	TGTGCCAGCAGTTACCCCTTTGAGACCCAGTACTTC
TRBV29-1	once	TRBJ2-1	NA	CNVEVLGNYNEQFF	TGCAACGTTGAAGTTTTGGGGAATTACAATGAGCAGTTCTTC
TRBV11-2	NA	TRBJ2-5	NA	CASRQNPGSGETQYF	TGTGCCAGCAGACAGAATCCGGGATCGGGCGAGACCCAGTACTTC
TRBV5-1	NA	TRBJ1-5	NA	CASSFQGLSNQPQHF	TGCGCCAGCAGCTTTCAGGGACTTAGCAATCAGCCCCAGCATTTT
TRBV12-3/TRBV12-4	NA	TRBJ2-7	NA	CASSLGPANSYEQYF	TGTGCCAGCAGTCTTGGGCCAGCCAACTCCTACGAGCAGTACTTC
TRBV6-5	few	TRBJ1-5	NA	CASSYGLNNQPQHF	TGTGCCAGCAGTTACGGTCTGAACAATCAGCCCCAGCATTTT
TRBV19	NA	TRBJ1-2	NA	CASSITGYTNYGYTF	TGTGCCAGTAGTATTACGGGATATACTAACTATGGCTACACCTTC
TRBV6-5	NA	TRBJ1-2	TRBD1	CASSYRRTGDGYTF	TGTGCCAGCAGTTACCGTAGGACAGGGGATGGCTACACCTTC
TRBV20-1	few	TRBJ2-7	TRBD2	CSVQGRGGSYEQYF	TGCAGTGTCCAGGGGCGGGGGGGCAGCTACGAGCAGTACTTC
TRBV6-6	NA	TRBJ2-3	TRBD2	CASSRSGGGTDTQYF	TGTGCCAGCAGCCGGAGCGGGGGGGGCACAGATACGCAGTATTTT